The source of this TCR beta chain is a study of T and B cells in COVID-19 patients. The study's findings and limits: Symptomatic-phase blood samples from mildly ill patients and early samples from severe cases were scarce.

V shed 0 bases and J shed 0 bases, with 9 bases lying between them. The CDR3 covers 15 residues. Germline V gene sequence: CDR1 SQVTM, CDR2 ANQGSEA. Each TRB amplification used about 230-550 ng of genomic DNA from blood. Comments on this clonotype: Its antigen is not known.

BIOMED2 TRB-A/B primer pools were used in multiplex TRB PCR. TCRdb reprocessed the multiplex PCR reads with MiXCR, giving one entry per CDR3 protein. The sample carries 8,500 to 9,500 distinct CDR3 sequences, about two fifths recorded once. This sequence was found in a human donor with active COVID-19. The V gene is TRBV29-1, the J gene TRBJ1-3; no clear D gene. The sample comprised blood. For the CDR3, the DNA is TGCAGCGTTGAAGAATACGACCGCTCTGGAAACACCATATATTTT. It yields the protein CSVEEYDRSGNTIYF. The complete variable domain, with remaining parts taken from reference TRBV29-1 and TRBJ1-3, reads SAVISQKPSRDICQRGTSLTIQCQVDSQVTMMFWYRQQPGQSLTLIATANQGSEATYESGFVIDKFPISRPNLTFSTLTVSNMSPEDSSIYLCSVEEYDRSGNTIYFGEGSWLTVV.